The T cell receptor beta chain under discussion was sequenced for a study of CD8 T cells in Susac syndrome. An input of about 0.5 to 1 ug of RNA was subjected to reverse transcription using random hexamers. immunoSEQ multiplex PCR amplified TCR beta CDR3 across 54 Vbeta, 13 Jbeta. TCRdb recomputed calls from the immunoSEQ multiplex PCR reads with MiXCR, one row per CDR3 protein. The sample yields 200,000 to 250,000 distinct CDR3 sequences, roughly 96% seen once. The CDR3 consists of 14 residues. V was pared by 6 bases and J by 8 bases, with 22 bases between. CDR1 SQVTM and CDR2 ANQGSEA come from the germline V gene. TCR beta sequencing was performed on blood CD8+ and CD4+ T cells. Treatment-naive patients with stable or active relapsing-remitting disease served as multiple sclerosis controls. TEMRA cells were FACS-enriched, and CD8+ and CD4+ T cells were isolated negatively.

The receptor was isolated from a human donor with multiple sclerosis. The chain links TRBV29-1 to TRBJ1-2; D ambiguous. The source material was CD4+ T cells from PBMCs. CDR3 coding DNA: TGCAGCGTGGAGCCAGACGGTAATGCGGTGGGCTACACCTTC. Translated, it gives CSVEPDGNAVGYTF.